This T cell receptor (beta chain) was captured in a study of blood T cell repertoires in COVID-19. TCRdb's copy holds only in-frame clones and misses some; the assay was immunoSEQ multiplex PCR. Of roughly 150,000 clones listed, approximately 90% were seen once; the top ten hold roughly 13%. This clone was observed a few times. Germline assignment: CDR1 SGHTA and CDR2 FQGNSA. V trimming: 3 bases; J trimming: 3 bases; junction bases outside the gene matches: 2. This CDR3 has 14 amino acids. This TCR derives from a man aged 18 to 35 with COVID-19, enrolled during active disease. Sequencing was done on a sample of peripheral blood. This rearrangement joins TRBV7-2 to TRBJ1-2; 9 nucleotides agree with TRBD1. The CDR3 coding sequence is TGTGCCAGCAGCTTCCGGGACAGGGACTATGGCTACACCTTC. This encodes CASSFRDRDYGYTF.